Below are 24 T cell receptor beta chains sequenced from a single sample in a study of cytomegalovirus exposure and HLA in healthy donors. The primer mix had 60 Vbeta and 13 Jbeta primers. Profiled with immunoSEQ multiplex PCR; TCRdb holds only in-frame clones, not every one. The data contain under 200,000 clones, under 80% of them singletons. The sequenced sample consisted of PBMCs. The receptors stem from a man aged 40-49 years in good health and CMV-seronegative.

This rearrangement joins TRBV7-3 to TRBJ2-4; no definite D call. The germline V gene encodes CDR1 SGHTA and CDR2 FQGTGA. V dropped 0 bases and J dropped 5 bases, with 11 bases sitting between them. The CDR3 covers 15 residues. CDR3 nucleotide sequence: TGTGCCAGCAGCTTAACGGCCGATGCGGAAAACATTCAGTACTTC. Protein sequence: CASSLTADAENIQYF.

This clone was detected only once. The chain employs TRBV10-3 and TRBJ2-7, with TRBD2 matching over 9 bases. The J segment lost 0 bases and the V segment lost 10 bases, leaving 4 bases of the junction unmatched. The CDR3 covers 13 residues. Germline CDR1 ENHRY, CDR2 SYGVKD. The CDR3, as DNA: TGTGCCAATAGCGGGGGCCTCTCCTACGAGCAGTACTTC. This encodes CANSGGLSYEQYF.

V gene TRBV30 combines with J gene TRBJ1-4; TRBD1 is a possible D gene (5 bases). This CDR3 has 15 amino acids. V lost 0 bases and J 7 bases, leaving 15 bases between the germline ends. Germline V gene data show CDR1 as GTSNPN and CDR2 as SVGIG (reference sequence). The CDR3 loop reads CAWSVEQVLSEKLFF. The CDR3 bases are TGTGCCTGGAGTGTAGAACAGGTCTTGAGTGAAAAACTGTTTTTT.

This clone occurred a few times. This chain uses TRBV6-5 with TRBJ2-3; D not resolved. V lost 4 bases, J lost 1 base, and 12 bases lay in between. Germline assignment: CDR1 MNHEY and CDR2 SVGAGI. CDR3 length: 15 residues. CDR3 nucleotide sequence: TGTGCCAGCAGTTCCCTGAACAGAGGCACAGATACGCAGTATTTT. It codes for CASSSLNRGTDTQYF.

This chain connects TRBV14 to TRBJ2-3; D not resolved. The CDR3 spans 16 residues. The V gene lost 0 bases and the J gene lost 2 bases, with 12 bases spanning the gap. The V gene's germline CDR1 is SGHDN and CDR2 FVKESK. CDR3 bases: TGTGCCAGCAGCCAAGATGTGGGCAGCTACACAGATACGCAGTATTTT. This gives the protein CASSQDVGSYTDTQYF.

This sequence joins TRBV19 and TRBJ1-2, with TRBD1 identical over 8 bases. Trimming took 8 bases from V and 4 from J; bases not matched to a gene: 12. Germline V gene lookup returns CDR1 LNHDA and CDR2 SQIVND (reference sequence). This CDR3 is 15 amino acids long. The CDR3 here is CASDTGTGSLYGYTF. The CDR3 DNA reads TGTGCCAGTGACACCGGGACAGGATCGCTCTATGGCTACACCTTC. Filled out from reference TRBV19 and TRBJ1-2, the complete variable domain reads DGGITQSPKYLFRKEGQNVTLSCEQNLNHDAMYWYRQDPGQGLRLIYYSQIVNDFQKGDIAEGYSVSREKKESFPLTVTSAQKNPTAFYLCASDTGTGSLYGYTFGSGTRLTVV.

V usage is TRBV6-5 and J usage is TRBJ1-1; a possible D gene is TRBD1 (5 bases). Trimming left V 6 bases short and J 2 bases short, with 16 bases between. The CDR3 runs 15 residues. Germline V CDR1 and CDR2: MNHEY, SVGAGI. CDR3: CASSLPPGGNTEAFF. As DNA, the CDR3 is TGTGCCAGCAGCCTGCCACCGGGGGGTAACACTGAAGCTTTCTTT.

A few counts support this clone. The chain recombines TRBV7-3 with TRBJ1-4; D might be TRBD1 (6 bases). Germline loops: CDR1 SGHTA, CDR2 FQGTGA. There are 14 residues in the CDR3. V was pared by 8 bases and J by 2 bases, with 12 bases between. For the CDR3, the DNA is TGTGCCAGCGGGCAGACAGGCACTAATGAAAAACTGTTTTTT. Protein: CASGQTGTNEKLFF.

This clone was found once. This chain connects TRBV6-5 to TRBJ2-5, with 8 bases that match TRBD1. With the DNA end fitting TRBJ2-7 better, the J assignment may be wrong. CDR3 length equals 12 residues. Germline loops: CDR1 MNHEY, CDR2 SVGAGI. Here the CDR3 reads CAATGGAHEQYF. CDR3 DNA sequence: TGTGCCGCCACAGGGGGAGCGCACGAGCAGTACTTC.

This clone was observed a handful of times. The chain has TRBV30 and TRBJ1-5; 8 nucleotides agree with TRBD1. The V gene's germline CDR1 is GTSNPN and CDR2 SVGIG (reference sequence). The CDR3 is 14 amino acids. V lost 0 bases and J lost 7; bases outside the gene matches: 5. The DNA for the CDR3 is TGTGCCTGGAGTGTACTGCAGGGGGCACAGCCCCAGCATTTT. It codes for CAWSVLQGAQPQHF.

V gene TRBV21-1 combines with J gene TRBJ2-1; the DNA was not compared with TRBD1, the D call given in the table. TRBV21-1 is a pseudogene segment. CDR3 length: 17 amino acids. The CDR3 DNA sequence: TGTGCCAGCAGCAAAGACGGACAGGGGGAAAGGAACAATGAGCAGTTCTTC. Protein sequence: CASSKDGQGERNNEQFF.

This chain joins TRBV7-9 and TRBJ2-5; 10 bases fit TRBD2. This CDR3 is 16 amino acids long. J was trimmed by 2 bases and V by 2 bases; bases with no gene match: 5. Per the germline V gene, CDR1 is SEHNR and CDR2 is FQNEAQ (reference sequence). The chain's CDR3 is CASSLPSGGIQETQYF. Written as DNA, the CDR3 is TGTGCCAGCAGCTTACCTAGCGGGGGAATTCAAGAGACCCAGTACTTC.

This chain links TRBV4-3 with TRBJ2-2; 11 bases map to TRBD1. The CDR3 is made up of 18 amino acids. Germline CDR1 LGHNA, CDR2 YSLEER. J lost 0 bases, V lost 2 bases, and 5 bases had no gene match. The CDR3: CASSQPGQGAPNTGELFF. The CDR3 DNA reads as TGCGCCAGCAGCCAACCTGGACAGGGGGCGCCGAACACCGGGGAGCTGTTTTTT.

V is TRBV9 and J is TRBJ1-1, with no clear D. The CDR3 length is 14 residues. The germline V gene has CDR1 SGDLS and CDR2 YYNGEE. Trimming cost V 4 bases and J 4 bases, with 14 bases left between them. The CDR3 DNA follows: TGTGCCAGCAGCCGACGGGGTTCTAGCACTGAAGCTTTCTTT. The encoded protein is CASSRRGSSTEAFF.

This chain links TRBV10-1 with TRBJ2-2; 13 bases line up with TRBD2. The CDR3 contains 17 residues. Trimming cost V 2 bases and J 3 bases; bases outside gene matches: 3. The germline CDR1 and CDR2 sequences are WNHNN and SYGVQD (reference sequence). The CDR3 spells CASSETSGGADTGELFF. DNA for the CDR3: TGCGCCAGCAGTGAGACTAGCGGGGGGGCCGACACCGGGGAGCTGTTTTTT.

This clone was seen a single time. V usage is TRBV7-6 and J usage is TRBJ2-1, with 13 positions matching TRBD2. CDR1 is SGHVS and CDR2 is FNYEAQ in the germline V gene. V lost 2 bases and J lost 0; bases outside the gene matches: 1. This CDR3 region has 17 residues. CDR3 DNA sequence: TGTGCCAGCAGCTTAAGGACTAGCGGGGGCTCCTACAATGAGCAGTTCTTC. Residues: CASSLRTSGGSYNEQFF. The complete variable domain, with remaining parts taken from reference TRBV7-6 and TRBJ2-1, reads GAGVSQSPRYKVTKRGQDVALRCDPISGHVSLYWYRQALGQGPEFLTYFNYEAQQDKSGLPNDRFSAERPEGSISTLTIQRTEQRDSAMYRCASSLRTSGGSYNEQFFGPGTRLTVL.

V usage is TRBV4-2 and J usage is TRBJ2-2, with D unresolved. Germline CDR1 and CDR2: LGHNA and YNFKEQ. CDR3 length: 18 residues. V was pared by 0 bases and J by 0 bases, with 14 bases between. The CDR3 coding sequence is TGTGCCAGCAGCCAAGAGGGCAAGAATTCCGCGAACACCGGGGAGCTGTTTTTT. This codes for CASSQEGKNSANTGELFF.

This chain uses TRBV9 with TRBJ2-1; 9 bases are a match to TRBD2. V shed 0 bases, J shed 7 bases, and the junction held 8 bases outside the gene matches. This CDR3 comprises 16 residues. The germline gives CDR1 SGDLS, CDR2 YYNGEE. In DNA, the CDR3 is TGTGCCAGCAGCGTAGGGGCGGGGGGGCTTTGGAATGAGCAGTTCTTC. Translating it yields CASSVGAGGLWNEQFF.

The chain recombines TRBV6-5 with TRBJ2-1; tentatively, D is TRBD1 (5 bases). Trimming shortened V by 0 bases and J by 5 bases, and 8 bases separated the two germline ends. CDR3 length equals 14 residues. The germline V gene has CDR1 MNHEY and CDR2 SVGAGI. CDR3 nucleotide sequence: TGTGCCAGCAGTTACTCCGGCAGGGACAATGAGCAGTTCTTC. Encoded protein: CASSYSGRDNEQFF.

The V call is TRBV15, the J call TRBJ1-2; 7 nucleotides line up with TRBD1. The CDR3 covers 14 residues. The V and J ends lost 5 bases and 6 bases, in that order; junction bases with no gene match: 9. Germline CDR1 LNHNV, CDR2 YYDKDF (reference sequence). CDR3 in amino acids: CATSRDRVQDGYTF. In DNA, the CDR3 is TGTGCCACCAGCCGGGACAGAGTACAAGATGGCTACACCTTC.

The CDR3 sequence: CASSIAGTQYTGELFF. In DNA form, the CDR3 reads TGTGCCAGTAGTATCGCCGGGACACAATACACCGGGGAGCTGTTTTTT. The rearrangement joins TRBV19 to TRBJ2-2; TRBD1 might be the D (6 bases). Germline V CDR1 and CDR2: LNHDA, SQIVND (reference sequence). The V end lost 3 bases, the J end lost 3 bases, and 14 bases lay between the germline ends. The CDR3 spans 16 residues.

The chain recombines TRBV21-1 with TRBJ2-7; the D segment call TRBD1 is taken from the table without a DNA check. TRBV21-1 is termed a pseudogene. This CDR3 has 14 amino acids. The CDR3: CASSKRQGLGEQYF. The CDR3 DNA sequence: TGTGCCAGCAGCAAAAGACAGGGTTTAGGCGAGCAGTACTTC.

The chain has TRBV28 and TRBJ2-7, with no clear D. CDR1 is MDHEN, CDR2 SYDVKM, per germline. V was shortened by 6 bases and J by 0 bases, with 21 bases between the two germline ends. CDR3 length: 17 amino acids. The CDR3 protein is CASSPNFRSWSSYEQYF. The CDR3 DNA reads TGTGCCAGCAGCCCCAATTTTAGATCCTGGAGCTCCTACGAGCAGTACTTC.

This sequence joins TRBV9 and TRBJ2-5, with 9 nucleotides matching TRBD2. The CDR3 totals 18 residues. Germline V gives CDR1 SGDLS, CDR2 YYNGEE. With 3 bases clipped from V and 5 bases from J, the junction kept 17 bases outside the gene matches. CDR3 in DNA: TGTGCCAGCAGCGGTAGCGTTACTAGGCGGGGGGGCGAGGAGACCCAGTACTTC. Encoded protein: CASSGSVTRRGGEETQYF.